These 2 T cell receptor beta chains were all obtained from the same sample, sequenced in a study of T-cell memory formation after mild COVID-19. MiXCR, applied by TCRdb to the 5' RACE reads, yields one record per CDR3 protein. The table records about 470,000 distinct CDR3 sequences, roughly 20% of them present only once. What was sequenced was PBMCs or a T cell subset sorted from them (not recorded which). The receptors derive from an adult woman who had mild COVID-19 (a few samples of this study predate the infection). Cell type and time point are not known.

This chain links TRBV5-6 with TRBJ2-2; D is ambiguous. The CDR3 is made up of 13 amino acids. Germline CDR1 reads SGHDT; CDR2 reads YYEEEE. The V gene lost 5 bases and the J gene lost 6 bases, with 11 bases spanning the gap. CDR3 DNA sequence: TGTGCCAGCAGAATGGGATACGCCGGGGAGCTGTTTTTT. This codes for CASRMGYAGELFF.

In its sample, this clonotype was seen a few times. CDR3 bases: TGTGCCAGCAGCTTTTCAGGGGCTGGAAACACCATATATTTT. It is translated as CASSFSGAGNTIYF. The chain uses TRBV7-6 and TRBJ1-3; D is possibly TRBD1 (6 bases). V lost 3 bases to trimming and J lost 2 bases, with 8 bases between them. This CDR3 comprises 14 residues. In germline, CDR1 is SGHVS, CDR2 FNYEAQ.